This TCR beta chain was sequenced for a study of CD8 T cells in ankylosing spondylitis. MiXCR, run by TCRdb on the 5' RACE reads, gives a single entry per CDR3 protein. Seen here are over 130,000 distinct CDR3 sequences, approximately 44% observed once, and the top ten hold roughly 15%. Findings of the study overall: The study looked at matched synovial fluid samples from ankylosing spondylitis patients. Disease-linked clones were reported to be significantly enriched there. Among TCR beta sequences, a motif of eight highly homologous variants appeared characteristic of ankylosing spondylitis blood. Disease-linked clones were CD8+ and relatively rare in peripheral blood.

In germline, CDR1 is SGDLS, CDR2 YYNGEE. The CDR3 contains 14 residues. Trimming removed 5 bases from V and 3 bases from J, with 14 bases in between. This clonotype has a count of ten or more. What it recognizes is unknown. Sequenced input: synovial fluid, either unsorted or a sorted T cell fraction (not recorded which). The chain uses TRBV9 and TRBJ1-2, with D possibly being TRBD1 (5 bases). The receptor was derived from a male donor with ankylosing spondylitis. CDR3 sequence: CASSGWGDDYGYTF. As DNA, the CDR3 is TGTGCCAGCAGTGGATGGGGGGACGACTATGGCTACACCTTC.